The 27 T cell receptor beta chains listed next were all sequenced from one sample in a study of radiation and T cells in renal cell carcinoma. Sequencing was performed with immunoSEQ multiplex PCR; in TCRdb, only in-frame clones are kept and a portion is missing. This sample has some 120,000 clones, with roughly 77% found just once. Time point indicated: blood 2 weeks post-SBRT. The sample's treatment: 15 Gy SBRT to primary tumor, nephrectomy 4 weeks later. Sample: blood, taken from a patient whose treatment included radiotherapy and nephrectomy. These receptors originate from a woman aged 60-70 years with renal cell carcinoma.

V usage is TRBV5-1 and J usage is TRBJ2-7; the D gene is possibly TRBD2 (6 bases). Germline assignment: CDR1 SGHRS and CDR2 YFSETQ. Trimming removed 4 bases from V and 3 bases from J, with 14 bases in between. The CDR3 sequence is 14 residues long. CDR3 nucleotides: TGCGCCAGCAGCCAGGGACTGGGATACTACGAGCAGTACTTC. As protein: CASSQGLGYYEQYF.

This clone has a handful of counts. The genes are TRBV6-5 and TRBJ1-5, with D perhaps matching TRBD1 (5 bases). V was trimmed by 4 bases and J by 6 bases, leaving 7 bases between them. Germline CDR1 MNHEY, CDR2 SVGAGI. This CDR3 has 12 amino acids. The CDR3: CASSSGTQPQHF. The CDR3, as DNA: TGTGCCAGCAGTTCAGGGACTCAGCCCCAGCATTTT.

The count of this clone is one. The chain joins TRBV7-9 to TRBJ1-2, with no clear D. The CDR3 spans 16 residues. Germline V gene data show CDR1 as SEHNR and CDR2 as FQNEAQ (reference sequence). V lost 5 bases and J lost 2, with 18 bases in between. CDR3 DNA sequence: TGTGCCAGCAGCCCACCCCTAGGACGCGAAAACTATGGCTACACCTTC. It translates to CASSPPLGRENYGYTF.

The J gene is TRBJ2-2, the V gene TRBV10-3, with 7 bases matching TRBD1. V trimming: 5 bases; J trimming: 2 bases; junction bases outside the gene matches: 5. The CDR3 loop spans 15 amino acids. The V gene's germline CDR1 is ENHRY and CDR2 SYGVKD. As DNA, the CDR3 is TGTGCCATCAGTTCGGGGACAGCAAACACCGGGGAGCTGTTTTTT. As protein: CAISSGTANTGELFF.

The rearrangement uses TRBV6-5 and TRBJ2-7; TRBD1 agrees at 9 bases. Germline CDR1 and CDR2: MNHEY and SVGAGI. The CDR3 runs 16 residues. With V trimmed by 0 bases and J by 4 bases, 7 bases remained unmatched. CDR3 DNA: TGTGCCAGCAGTTACTCTGACAGGGGGTTCTCATACGAGCAGTACTTC. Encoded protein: CASSYSDRGFSYEQYF.

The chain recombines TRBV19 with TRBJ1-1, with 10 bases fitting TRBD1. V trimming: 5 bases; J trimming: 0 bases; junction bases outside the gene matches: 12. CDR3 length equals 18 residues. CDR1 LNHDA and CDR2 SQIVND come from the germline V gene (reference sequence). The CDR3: CASSLPPAGTGVNTEAFF. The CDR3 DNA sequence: TGTGCCAGTAGTCTCCCCCCAGCCGGGACAGGGGTGAACACTGAAGCTTTCTTT.

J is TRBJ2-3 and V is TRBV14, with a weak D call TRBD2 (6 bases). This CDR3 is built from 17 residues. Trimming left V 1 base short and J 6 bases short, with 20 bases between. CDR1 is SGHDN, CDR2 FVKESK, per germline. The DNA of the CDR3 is TGTGCCAGCAGCCAAGGACTACTCGAGGGAGGCGGGGATACGCAGTATTTT. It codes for CASSQGLLEGGGDTQYF.

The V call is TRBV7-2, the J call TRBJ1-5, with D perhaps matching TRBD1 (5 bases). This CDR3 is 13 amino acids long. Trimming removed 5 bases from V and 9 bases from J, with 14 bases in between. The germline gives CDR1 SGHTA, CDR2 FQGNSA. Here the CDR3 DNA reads TGTGCCAGCAGCCCCGACGGGGGACGGCCCCAGCATTTT. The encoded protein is CASSPDGGRPQHF. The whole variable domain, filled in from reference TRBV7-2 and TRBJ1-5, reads GAGVSQSPSNKVTEKGKDVELRCDPISGHTALYWYRQSLGQGLEFLIYFQGNSAPDKSGLPSDRFSAERTGGSVSTLTIQRTQQEDSAVYLCASSPDGGRPQHFGDGTRLSIL.

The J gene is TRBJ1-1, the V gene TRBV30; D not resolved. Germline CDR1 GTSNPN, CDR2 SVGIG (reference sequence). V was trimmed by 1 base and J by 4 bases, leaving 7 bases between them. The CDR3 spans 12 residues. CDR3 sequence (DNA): TGTGCCTGGAGTGGGGATCGCACTGAAGCTTTCTTT. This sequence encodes CAWSGDRTEAFF.

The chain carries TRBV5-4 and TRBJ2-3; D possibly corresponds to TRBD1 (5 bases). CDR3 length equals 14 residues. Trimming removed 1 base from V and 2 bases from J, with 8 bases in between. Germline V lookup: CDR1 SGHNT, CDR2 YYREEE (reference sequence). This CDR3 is CASSLTGATDTQYF. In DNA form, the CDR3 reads TGTGCCAGCAGCTTGACAGGAGCCACAGATACGCAGTATTTT.

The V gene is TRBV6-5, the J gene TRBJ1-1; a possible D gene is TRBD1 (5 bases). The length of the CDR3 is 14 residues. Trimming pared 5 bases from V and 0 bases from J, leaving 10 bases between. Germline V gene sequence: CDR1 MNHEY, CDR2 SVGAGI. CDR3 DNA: TGTGCCAGCAGTGGCGGGACGGTGAACACTGAAGCTTTCTTT. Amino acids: CASSGGTVNTEAFF.

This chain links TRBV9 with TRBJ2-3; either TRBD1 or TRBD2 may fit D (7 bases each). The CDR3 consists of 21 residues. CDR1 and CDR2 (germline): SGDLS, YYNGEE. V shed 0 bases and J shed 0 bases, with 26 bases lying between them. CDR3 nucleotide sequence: TGTGCCAGCAGCGTAGAGGGGGCTAGCGGAGATTTCATATCTAGCACAGATACGCAGTATTTT. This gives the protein CASSVEGASGDFISSTDTQYF. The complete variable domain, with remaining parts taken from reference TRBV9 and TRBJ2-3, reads DSGVTQTPKHLITATGQRVTLRCSPRSGDLSVYWYQQSLDQGLQFLIQYYNGEERAKGNILERFSAQQFPDLHSELNLSSLELGDSALYFCASSVEGASGDFISSTDTQYFGPGTRLTVL.

CDR3 amino acids: CASRAGRNSYEQYF. The CDR3 DNA is TGTGCCAGTAGAGCGGGACGGAACTCCTACGAGCAGTACTTC. The chain couples TRBV19 to TRBJ2-7; the match to TRBD2 covers 7 bases. Per the germline V gene, CDR1 is LNHDA and CDR2 is SQIVND (reference sequence). Trimming cost V 6 bases and J 0 bases; bases outside gene matches: 5. This CDR3 is built from 14 residues.

The CDR3 region has the DNA TGTGCCAGCAGCTTACCTATGACTGGCAGGGGCCCCACAGATACGCAGTATTTT. Amino acids: CASSLPMTGRGPTDTQYF. The rearrangement links TRBV11-2 to TRBJ2-3; possible D gene TRBD1, 6 bases. V shed 2 bases and J shed 2 bases, with 20 bases lying between them. Germline V gene lookup returns CDR1 SGHAT and CDR2 FQNNGV. CDR3 length equals 18 residues.

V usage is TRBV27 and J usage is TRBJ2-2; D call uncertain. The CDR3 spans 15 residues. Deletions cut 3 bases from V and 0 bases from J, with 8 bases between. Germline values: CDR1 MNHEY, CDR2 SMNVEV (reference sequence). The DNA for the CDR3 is TGTGCCAGCAGTTTGCGAACCTCGAACACCGGGGAGCTGTTTTTT. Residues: CASSLRTSNTGELFF.

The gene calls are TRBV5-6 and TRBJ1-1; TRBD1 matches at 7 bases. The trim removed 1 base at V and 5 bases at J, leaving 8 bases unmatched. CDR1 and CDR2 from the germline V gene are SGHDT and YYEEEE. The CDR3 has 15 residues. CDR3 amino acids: CASSLLGAGGTEAFF. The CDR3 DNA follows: TGTGCCAGCAGCTTGTTAGGGGCAGGGGGGACTGAAGCTTTCTTT.

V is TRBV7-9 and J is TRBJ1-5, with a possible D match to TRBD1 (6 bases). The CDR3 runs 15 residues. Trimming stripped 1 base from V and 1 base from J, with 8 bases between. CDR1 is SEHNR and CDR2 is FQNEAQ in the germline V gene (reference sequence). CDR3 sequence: CASSLGGASNQPQHF. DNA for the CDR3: TGTGCCAGCAGCTTAGGGGGGGCCAGCAATCAGCCCCAGCATTTT.

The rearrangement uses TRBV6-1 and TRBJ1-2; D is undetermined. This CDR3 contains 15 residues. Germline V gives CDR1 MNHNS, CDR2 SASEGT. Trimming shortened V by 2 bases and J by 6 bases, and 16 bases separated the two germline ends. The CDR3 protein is CASSESGGRDNGYTF. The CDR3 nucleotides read TGTGCCAGCAGTGAATCGGGTGGACGAGATAATGGCTACACCTTC.

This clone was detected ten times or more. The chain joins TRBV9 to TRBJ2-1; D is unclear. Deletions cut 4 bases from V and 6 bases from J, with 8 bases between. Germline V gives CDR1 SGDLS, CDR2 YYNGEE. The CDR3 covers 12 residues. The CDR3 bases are TGTGCCAGCAGCCCAATAGTCAATGAGCAGTTCTTC. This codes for CASSPIVNEQFF.

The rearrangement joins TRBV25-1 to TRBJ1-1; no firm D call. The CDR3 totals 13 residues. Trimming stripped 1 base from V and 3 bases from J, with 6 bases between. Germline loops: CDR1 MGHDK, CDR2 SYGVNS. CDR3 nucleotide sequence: TGTGCCAGCAGTGAATTAAGTTACACTGAAGCTTTCTTT. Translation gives CASSELSYTEAFF.

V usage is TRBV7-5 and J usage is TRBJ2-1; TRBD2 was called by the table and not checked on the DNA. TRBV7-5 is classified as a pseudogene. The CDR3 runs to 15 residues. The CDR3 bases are TGTGCCAGAAGCTCCCGGACTAGCGGGGAGAATGAGCAGTTCTTC. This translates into CARSSRTSGENEQFF.

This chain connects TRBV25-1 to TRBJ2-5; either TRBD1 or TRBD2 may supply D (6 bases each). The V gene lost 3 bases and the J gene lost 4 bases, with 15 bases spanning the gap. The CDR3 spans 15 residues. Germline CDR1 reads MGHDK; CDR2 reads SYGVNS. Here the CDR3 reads CASSDPRGRGETQYF. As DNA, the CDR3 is TGTGCCAGCAGTGACCCCCGGGGGCGGGGAGAGACCCAGTACTTC.

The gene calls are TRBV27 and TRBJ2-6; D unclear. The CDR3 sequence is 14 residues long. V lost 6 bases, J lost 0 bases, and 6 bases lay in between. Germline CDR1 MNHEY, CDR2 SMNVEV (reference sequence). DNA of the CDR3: TGTGCCAGCAGCCTGGACTCTGGGGCCAACGTCCTGACTTTC. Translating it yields CASSLDSGANVLTF.

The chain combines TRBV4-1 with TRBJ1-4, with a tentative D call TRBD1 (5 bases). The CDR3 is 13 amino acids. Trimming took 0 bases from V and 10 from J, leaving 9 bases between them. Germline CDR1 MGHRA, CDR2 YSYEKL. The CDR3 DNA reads TGCGCCAGCAGCCAAGACGGGGGGAGAAAACTGTTTTTT. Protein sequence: CASSQDGGRKLFF.

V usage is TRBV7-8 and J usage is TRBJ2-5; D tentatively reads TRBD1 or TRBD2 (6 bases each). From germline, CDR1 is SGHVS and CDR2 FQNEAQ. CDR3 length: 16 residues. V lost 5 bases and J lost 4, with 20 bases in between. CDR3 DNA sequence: TGTGCCAGCAGCGCCCGCCAGGGGAGGTCCCGAGAGACCCAGTACTTC. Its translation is CASSARQGRSRETQYF. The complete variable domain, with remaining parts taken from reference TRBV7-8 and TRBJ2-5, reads GAGVSQSPRYKVAKRGQDVALRCDPISGHVSLFWYQQALGQGPEFLTYFQNEAQLDKSGLPSDRFFAERPEGSVSTLKIQRTQQEDSAVYLCASSARQGRSRETQYFGPGTRLLVL.

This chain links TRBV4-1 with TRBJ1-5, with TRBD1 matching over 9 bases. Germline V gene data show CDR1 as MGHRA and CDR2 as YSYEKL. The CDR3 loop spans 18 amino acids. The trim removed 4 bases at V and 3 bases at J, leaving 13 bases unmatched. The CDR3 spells CASSPGQGDWVDNQPQHF. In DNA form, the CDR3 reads TGCGCCAGCAGCCCGGGACAGGGTGATTGGGTGGACAATCAGCCCCAGCATTTT.

The CDR3 region is CASSYGGTRETQYF. CDR3 bases: TGTGCCAGCAGTTACGGGGGGACGAGGGAGACCCAGTACTTC. V usage is TRBV6-5 and J usage is TRBJ2-5; tentative D call: TRBD2 (6 bases). V lost 2 bases and J lost 5, with 12 bases in between. This CDR3 spans 14 amino acids. Germline V CDR1 and CDR2: MNHEY, SVGAGI.